This TCR beta chain was documented in a study of T cell repertoires in cytomegalovirus infection. Overall study: In the study, CMV epitopes included recently identified HLA-C-restricted and well-studied HLA-B-restricted ones. Public TCR beta signatures provided an indication of both CMV infection and a matching HLA type.

Concerning this clonotype: Antigen unknown.

TCRdb called the reads again in MiXCR, with one record for every CDR3 protein. The sample records about 700,000 distinct CDR3 sequences, around 31% being singletons. The study's findings and limits: Clonotypes of TCR beta that were HLA-C-restricted and CMV-specific dominated the ex vivo response.

V dropped 7 bases and J dropped 2 bases, with 15 bases sitting between them. This CDR3 has 14 residues. This clonotype originated in a human donor in good health (CMV status not recorded). Some clones in this sample may be carry-over from other donors' samples. The chain carries TRBV12-3 or TRBV12-4 and TRBJ2-7; D remains unclear. The sample in question was cultured PBMCs, obtained from culture after CMV antigen stimulation. This chain's CDR3 is CASTLGRPPYEQYF. Written as DNA, the CDR3 is TGTGCCAGCACTCTTGGGCGGCCCCCCTACGAGCAGTACTTC.